Presented here are 8 T cell receptor beta chains from one specimen sequenced in a study of cytomegalovirus exposure and HLA in healthy donors. A multiplex PCR was run with 60 Vbeta primers and 13 Jbeta primers. Profiling relied on immunoSEQ multiplex PCR, and the TCRdb table lists in-frame clones only, not all of them. This sample yields about 210,000 clones, of which approximately 80% are seen a single time; roughly 14% belongs to the top ten. The sample comprised PBMCs. Source of these receptors: a woman between 25 and 40 years old in good health and CMV-seropositive.

In its sample, this clone was seen a few times. The V gene is TRBV7-9, the J gene TRBJ2-7, with TRBD1 matching 8 bases. V shed 3 bases and J 6 bases; nucleotides not matched to a gene: 7. The germline V gene encodes CDR1 SEHNR and CDR2 FQNEAQ (reference sequence). This CDR3 is built from 14 residues. In DNA form, the CDR3 reads TGTGCCAGCAGCTTCGACAGGGGAGCATCCGAGCAGTACTTC. Translation: CASSFDRGASEQYF. The full variable domain, completed using reference TRBV7-9 and TRBJ2-7, is DTGVSQNPRHKITKRGQNVTFRCDPISEHNRLYWYRQTLGQGPEFLTYFQNEAQLEKSRLLSDRFSAERPKGSFSTLEIQRTEQGDSAMYLCASSFDRGASEQYFGPGTRLTVT.

This clone was seen just once. V gene TRBV7-6 combines with J gene TRBJ2-7; 8 bases are a match to TRBD1. The CDR3 is 13 amino acids. With 5 bases clipped from V and 5 bases from J, the junction kept 5 bases outside the gene matches. The germline gives CDR1 SGHVS, CDR2 FNYEAQ. The CDR3 DNA reads TGTGCCAGCAGCAGACAGGGGTTGGACGAGCAGTACTTC. Encoded protein: CASSRQGLDEQYF.

This clone was found a few times. This chain uses TRBV4-1 with TRBJ2-1, with 7 bases matching TRBD1. The CDR3 has 16 amino acids. J lost 5 bases, V lost 6 bases, and 13 bases had no gene match. Germline V gene lookup returns CDR1 MGHRA and CDR2 YSYEKL. The CDR3 region has the DNA TGCGCCAGCAGTGGACTGGGACAGACTATAAACAATGAGCAGTTCTTC. Protein product: CASSGLGQTINNEQFF.

CDR3 residues: CASSFSGRSYEQYF. Written as DNA, the CDR3 is TGTGCCAGCAGCTTTAGCGGGAGAAGTTACGAGCAGTACTTC. This chain uses TRBV13 with TRBJ2-7, with 9 nucleotides matching TRBD2. CDR1 and CDR2 from the germline V gene are PRHDT and FYEKMQ (reference sequence). The ends lost 3 bases at V and 4 bases at J; junction bases unmatched: 4. This CDR3 spans 14 amino acids.

The chain employs TRBV5-1 and TRBJ1-2; TRBD1 might be the D (6 bases). This CDR3 spans 17 amino acids. Germline CDR1 SGHRS, CDR2 YFSETQ. V was pared by 1 base and J by 4 bases, with 20 bases between. The CDR3 DNA is TGCGCCAGCAGCTTGTTGATACAGGGTACAGGTAGCTATGGCTACACCTTC. Translation gives CASSLLIQGTGSYGYTF.

The V gene is TRBV6-5, the J gene TRBJ2-6; the D gene is possibly TRBD1 (5 bases). The CDR3 covers 14 residues. Germline V gene data show CDR1 as MNHEY and CDR2 as SVGAGI. The V end was cut by 8 bases, the J end by 4 bases, with 12 bases between. CDR3 DNA sequence: TGTGCCAGCGGTTCAGGGCAGGGGGCCAACGTCCTGACTTTC. Amino acid sequence: CASGSGQGANVLTF.

This chain links TRBV7-2 with TRBJ2-1; perhaps TRBD2 as D (6 bases). The V end lost 5 bases, the J end lost 2 bases, and 10 bases lay between the germline ends. CDR1 and CDR2 from the germline V gene are SGHTA and FQGNSA. The CDR3 consists of 14 residues. Written as DNA, the CDR3 is TGTGCCAGCAGCCGGGACTCTCCCTACAATGAGCAGTTCTTC. It translates to CASSRDSPYNEQFF.

This clone has a single count. At one boundary the junction diverges from the germline segment, which might be a read error. The genes are TRBV11-2 and TRBJ1-3, with a weak D call TRBD1 (6 bases). The CDR3 consists of 17 residues. Germline assignment: CDR1 SGHAT and CDR2 FQNNGV. CDR3 loop: CTSSLDPGHRAGNTIYF. For the CDR3, the DNA is TGTACCAGCAGCTTAGATCCTGGGCACAGGGCTGGAAACACCATATATTTT.